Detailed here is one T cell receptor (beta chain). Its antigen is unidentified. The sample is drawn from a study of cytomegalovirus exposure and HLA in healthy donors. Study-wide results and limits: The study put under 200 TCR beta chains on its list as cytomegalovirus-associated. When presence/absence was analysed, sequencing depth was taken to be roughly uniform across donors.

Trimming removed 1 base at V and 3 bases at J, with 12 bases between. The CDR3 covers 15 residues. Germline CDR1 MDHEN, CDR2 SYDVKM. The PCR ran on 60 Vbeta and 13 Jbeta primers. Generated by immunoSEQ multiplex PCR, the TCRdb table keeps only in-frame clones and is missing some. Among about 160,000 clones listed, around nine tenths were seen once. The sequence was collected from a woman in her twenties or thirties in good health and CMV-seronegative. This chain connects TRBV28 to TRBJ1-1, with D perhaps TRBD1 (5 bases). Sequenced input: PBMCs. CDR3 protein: CASSLFLQGYTEAFF. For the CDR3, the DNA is TGTGCCAGCAGTTTATTTTTGCAGGGATACACTGAAGCTTTCTTT.